Below are 18 T cell receptor beta chains sequenced from a single sample in a study of spatial heterogeneity in lung cancer. Time point: sample taken at primary tumor resection. TCRdb used MiXCR to reprocess the 5' RACE reads, holding one entry per CDR3 protein. This sample yields approximately 40,000 distinct CDR3 sequences, of which roughly 7.4% are seen a single time; 28% belongs to the top ten. Sample: PBMCs, taken at surgery. Receptors originate from a male donor with early-stage non-small cell lung cancer.

This rearrangement joins TRBV7-8 to TRBJ2-7; TRBD2 is a possible D gene (6 bases). The ends were cut back, 1 base at V and 5 bases at J, with 15 bases in the middle. In germline, CDR1 is SGHVS, CDR2 FQNEAQ. This CDR3 spans 15 amino acids. The CDR3 DNA follows: TGTGCCAGCAGCTTAGGATTTGCGGAGGGAGACGAGCAGTACGTC. It translates to CASSLGFAEGDEQYV.

This clonotype was detected ten times or more. The chain recombines TRBV4-3 with TRBJ2-1, with TRBD1 matching over 8 bases. V lost 0 bases and J lost 9; bases outside the gene matches: 7. Germline assignment: CDR1 LGHNA and CDR2 YSLEER. This CDR3 comprises 15 residues. This chain's CDR3 is CASSQDRTGRSEQFF. The DNA of the CDR3 is TGCGCCAGCAGCCAAGATAGGACAGGGCGTAGTGAGCAGTTCTTC.

The rearrangement links TRBV5-1 to TRBJ2-3, with TRBD1 identical over 8 bases. This CDR3 is 15 amino acids long. The V segment lost 3 bases and the J segment 5 bases; nucleotides outside the gene matches: 8. Per germline, CDR1 SGHRS and CDR2 YFSETQ. CDR3 residues: CASSSPGQVGDTQYF. CDR3 DNA sequence: TGCGCCAGCAGCTCCCCGGGACAGGTAGGAGATACGCAGTATTTT.

In its sample, this clonotype was seen a few times. The chain couples TRBV6-5 to TRBJ2-1, with 8 bases lining up with TRBD2. The germline V gene has CDR1 MNHEY and CDR2 SVGAGI. V gave up 0 bases and J gave up 5 bases; unmatched junction bases: 6. CDR3 length equals 16 residues. The CDR3 coding sequence is TGTGCCAGCAGTTACTCTACGGGAGGGGCTGACAATGAGCAGTTCTTC. It encodes CASSYSTGGADNEQFF.

This clonotype was observed at least ten times. The chain couples TRBV9 to TRBJ2-1; 9 bases match TRBD2. Trimming removed 0 bases from V and 4 bases from J; junction bases left unmatched: 2. Germline-derived CDR1 and CDR2 are SGDLS and YYNGEE. This CDR3 contains 15 residues. The CDR3 DNA reads as TGTGCCAGCAGCGTAGCCACTAGCGGGTACAATGAGCAGTTCTTC. It translates to CASSVATSGYNEQFF.

This clonotype was seen many times. The chain has TRBV20-1 and TRBJ2-4, with 8 bases lining up with TRBD1. Germline lookup yields CDR1 DFQATT and CDR2 SNEGSKA (reference sequence). Germline trimming cut 3 bases from V and 7 bases from J; bases unmatched to any gene: 14. The CDR3 loop spans 16 amino acids. The chain's CDR3 is CSASEDRGRPANIQYF. The CDR3 DNA is TGCAGTGCTAGCGAAGACAGGGGACGCCCCGCCAACATTCAGTACTTC.

The V call is TRBV12-3 or TRBV12-4, the J call TRBJ1-1, with unresolved D. Trimming cost V 7 bases and J 1 base, with 13 bases left between them. The CDR3 sequence is 14 residues long. CDR3 nucleotide sequence: TGTGCCAGCATCCTGAGGCTGCGGAACACTGAAGCTTTCTTT. It codes for CASILRLRNTEAFF.

This clonotype was picked up a small number of times. The chain employs TRBV11-1 and TRBJ2-4; TRBD1 agrees at 7 bases. The length of the CDR3 is 17 residues. Germline V gene data show CDR1 as SGHAT and CDR2 as FQDESV (reference sequence). V was pared by 5 bases and J by 0 bases, with 10 bases of the junction left unmatched. The CDR3 reads CASSETLRDRAKNIQYF. CDR3 nucleotides: TGTGCCAGCAGCGAAACACTCCGGGACAGAGCCAAAAACATTCAGTACTTC.

The V gene is TRBV6-6, the J gene TRBJ1-5, with D unresolved. Germline lookup yields CDR1 MNHNY and CDR2 SVGAGI (reference sequence). The CDR3 covers 13 residues. V lost 6 bases and J lost 2, with 8 bases in between. CDR3 bases: TGTGCCAGCAGCCTCCCGGGCAATCAGCCCCAGCATTTT. Protein sequence: CASSLPGNQPQHF.

The sample holds many counts of this clonotype. The chain combines TRBV19 with TRBJ2-2; 10 bases line up with TRBD2. Germline CDR1 LNHDA, CDR2 SQIVND (reference sequence). V was clipped by 0 bases and J by 6 bases; unmatched bases: 7. The CDR3 has 17 amino acids. The CDR3 loop is CASSIEVLAGVAGELFF. Here the CDR3 DNA reads TGTGCCAGTAGTATAGAAGTCCTAGCGGGAGTCGCCGGGGAGCTGTTTTTT.

This clonotype has at least ten counts. The gene calls are TRBV11-1 and TRBJ2-1; tentative D call: TRBD1 (6 bases). Trimming left V 5 bases short and J 2 bases short, with 13 bases between. There are 15 residues in the CDR3. Germline V CDR1 and CDR2: SGHAT, FQDESV (reference sequence). CDR3 DNA: TGTGCCAGCAGCCCCCTTAGGGGGACCTACAATGAGCAGTTCTTC. It translates to CASSPLRGTYNEQFF. Supplemented by reference TRBV11-1 and TRBJ2-1, the full variable domain reads EAEVAQSPRYKITEKSQAVAFWCDPISGHATLYWYRQILGQGPELLVQFQDESVVDDSQLPKDRFSAERLKGVDSTLKIQPAELGDSAMYLCASSPLRGTYNEQFFGPGTRLTVL.

This clonotype has more than one count but fewer than ten. The chain combines TRBV6-1 with TRBJ2-1; D possibly uses TRBD1 or TRBD2 (6 bases each). The CDR3 sequence is 15 residues long. Trimming left V 5 bases short and J 2 bases short, with 13 bases between. Germline CDR1 and CDR2: MNHNS and SASEGT. The CDR3 DNA reads TGTGCCAGCAGTAGGGGGAGGACGGCCTACAATGAGCAGTTCTTC. This codes for CASSRGRTAYNEQFF.

This rearrangement joins TRBV7-9 to TRBJ1-5, with D possibly TRBD1 on 6 matching bases. Per germline, CDR1 SEHNR and CDR2 FQNEAQ (reference sequence). CDR3 length: 16 amino acids. V was pared by 5 bases and J by 2 bases, with 16 bases between. CDR3 residues: CASSPRGGEGNQPQHF. The CDR3 DNA reads as TGTGCCAGCAGCCCCAGGGGTGGTGAGGGCAATCAGCCCCAGCATTTT.

This clonotype has a count of ten or more. The chain uses TRBV5-1 and TRBJ1-2, with D perhaps matching TRBD1 (6 bases). The CDR3 extends over 14 amino acids. Trimming stripped 7 bases from V and 7 bases from J, with 20 bases between. CDR1 is SGHRS and CDR2 is YFSETQ in the germline V gene. DNA of the CDR3: TGCGCCAGCGGTAACTGGACCCGAGGGGGTGGCTACACCTTC. Encoded protein: CASGNWTRGGGYTF.

This clonotype was found many times. The genes are TRBV7-6 and TRBJ2-7, with a tentative D call TRBD1 (6 bases). The CDR3 extends over 16 amino acids. The V and J ends lost 1 base and 5 bases respectively, with 18 bases between them. Germline values: CDR1 SGHVS, CDR2 FNYEAQ. CDR3 nucleotide sequence: TGTGCCAGCAGCTTAGGTAAAGGGGGTGTTTTCAACGAGCAGTACTTC. Translating gives CASSLGKGGVFNEQYF. The complete variable domain, with remaining parts taken from reference TRBV7-6 and TRBJ2-7, reads GAGVSQSPRYKVTKRGQDVALRCDPISGHVSLYWYRQALGQGPEFLTYFNYEAQQDKSGLPNDRFSAERPEGSISTLTIQRTEQRDSAMYRCASSLGKGGVFNEQYFGPGTRLTVT.

This clonotype came up many times. The V gene is TRBV27, the J gene TRBJ1-1, with D uncertain. Germline values: CDR1 MNHEY, CDR2 SMNVEV (reference sequence). Deletions cut 5 bases from V and 0 bases from J, with 16 bases between. CDR3 length: 16 amino acids. The CDR3 sequence is CASSPRVMAMNTEAFF. In nucleotides, the CDR3 is TGTGCCAGCAGTCCCCGAGTTATGGCCATGAACACTGAAGCTTTCTTT.

This clonotype has at least ten counts. This chain joins TRBV9 and TRBJ1-2, with D unresolved. Germline CDR1 is SGDLS and CDR2 is YYNGEE. The CDR3 runs to 14 residues. V shed 0 bases and J shed 5 bases, with 11 bases lying between them. The CDR3 nucleotides read TGTGCCAGCAGCGTAGACTACACAGCTTATGGCTACACCTTC. It yields the protein CASSVDYTAYGYTF. Complete variable domain (other parts from reference TRBV9 and TRBJ1-2): DSGVTQTPKHLITATGQRVTLRCSPRSGDLSVYWYQQSLDQGLQFLIQYYNGEERAKGNILERFSAQQFPDLHSELNLSSLELGDSALYFCASSVDYTAYGYTFGSGTRLTVV.

The table lists this clonotype with many counts. The rearrangement links TRBV12-3 or TRBV12-4 to TRBJ2-1, with D possibly TRBD2 on 6 matching bases. This CDR3 is 13 amino acids long. V shed 6 bases and J shed 13 bases, with 19 bases lying between them. The CDR3 loop is CASSTGLEGTQFF. As DNA, the CDR3 is TGTGCCAGCAGCACGGGACTGGAAGGTACCCAGTTCTTC.